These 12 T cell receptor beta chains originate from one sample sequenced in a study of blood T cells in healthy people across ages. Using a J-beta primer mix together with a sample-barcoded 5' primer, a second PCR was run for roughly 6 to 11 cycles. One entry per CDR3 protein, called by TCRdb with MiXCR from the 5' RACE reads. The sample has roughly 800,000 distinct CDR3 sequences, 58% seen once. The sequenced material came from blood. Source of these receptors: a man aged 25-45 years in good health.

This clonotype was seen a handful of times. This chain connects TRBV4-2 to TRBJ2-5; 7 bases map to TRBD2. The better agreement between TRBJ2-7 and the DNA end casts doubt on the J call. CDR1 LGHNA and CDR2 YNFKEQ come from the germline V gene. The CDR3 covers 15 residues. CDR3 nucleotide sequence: TGTGCCAGCAGCCAAGTTTCTCGCGGGGGCTACGAGCAGTACTTC. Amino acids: CASSQVSRGGYEQYF.

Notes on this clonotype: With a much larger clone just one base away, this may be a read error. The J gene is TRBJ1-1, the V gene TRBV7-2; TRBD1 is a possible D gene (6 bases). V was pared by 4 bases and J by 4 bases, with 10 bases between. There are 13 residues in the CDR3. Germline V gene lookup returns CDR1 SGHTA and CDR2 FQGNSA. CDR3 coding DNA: TGTGCCAGCAGCTCACAGGGTACCACTGAAGCTTTCTTT. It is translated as CASSSQGTTEAFF.

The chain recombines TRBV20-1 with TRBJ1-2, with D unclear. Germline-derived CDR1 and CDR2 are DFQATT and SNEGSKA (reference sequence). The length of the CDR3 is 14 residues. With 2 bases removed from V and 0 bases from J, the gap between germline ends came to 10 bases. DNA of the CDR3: TGCAGTGCTAGACCGATCTCAACTAACTATGGCTACACCTTC. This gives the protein CSARPISTNYGYTF.

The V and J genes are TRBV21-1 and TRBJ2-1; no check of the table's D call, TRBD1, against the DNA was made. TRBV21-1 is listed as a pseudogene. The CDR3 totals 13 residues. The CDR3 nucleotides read TGTGCCATAACGACAGGGGCCTACAATGAGCAGTTCTTC. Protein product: CAITTGAYNEQFF.

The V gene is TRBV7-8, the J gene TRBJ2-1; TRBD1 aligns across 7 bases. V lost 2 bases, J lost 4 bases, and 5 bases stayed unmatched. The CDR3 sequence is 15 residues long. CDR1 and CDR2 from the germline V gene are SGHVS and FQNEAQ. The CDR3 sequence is CASSLWTGQYNEQFF. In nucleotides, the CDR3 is TGTGCCAGCAGCTTATGGACAGGACAATACAATGAGCAGTTCTTC.

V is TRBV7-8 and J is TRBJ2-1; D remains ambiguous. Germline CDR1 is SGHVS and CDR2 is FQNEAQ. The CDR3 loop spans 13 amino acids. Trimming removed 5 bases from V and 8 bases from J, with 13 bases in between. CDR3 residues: CASSTPLAHEQFF. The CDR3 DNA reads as TGTGCCAGCAGCACACCCCTTGCTCATGAGCAGTTCTTC. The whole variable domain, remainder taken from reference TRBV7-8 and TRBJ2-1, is GAGVSQSPRYKVAKRGQDVALRCDPISGHVSLFWYQQALGQGPEFLTYFQNEAQLDKSGLPSDRFFAERPEGSVSTLKIQRTQQEDSAVYLCASSTPLAHEQFFGPGTRLTVL.

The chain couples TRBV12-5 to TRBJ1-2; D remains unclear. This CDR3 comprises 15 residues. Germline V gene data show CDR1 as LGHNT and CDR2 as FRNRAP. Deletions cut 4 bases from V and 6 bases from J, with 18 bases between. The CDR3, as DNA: TGTGCTAGTGGTTACAACCCCGCGGGTGGACATGGCTACACCTTC. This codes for CASGYNPAGGHGYTF.

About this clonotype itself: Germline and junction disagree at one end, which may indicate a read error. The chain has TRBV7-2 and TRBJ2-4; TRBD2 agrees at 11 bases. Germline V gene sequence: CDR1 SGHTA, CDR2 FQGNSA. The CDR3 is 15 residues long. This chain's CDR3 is CASSLAGGGRNIQYF. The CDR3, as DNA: TGTGCCAGCAGTTTAGCGGGGGGGGGAAGAAACATTCAGTACTTC.

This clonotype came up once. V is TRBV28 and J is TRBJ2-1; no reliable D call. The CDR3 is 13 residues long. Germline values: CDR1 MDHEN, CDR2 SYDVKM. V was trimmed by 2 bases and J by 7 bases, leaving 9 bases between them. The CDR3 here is CASSLVQTNEQFF. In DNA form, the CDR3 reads TGTGCCAGCAGTTTAGTGCAGACTAATGAGCAGTTCTTC. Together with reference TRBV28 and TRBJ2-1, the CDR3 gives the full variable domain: DVKVTQSSRYLVKRTGEKVFLECVQDMDHENMFWYRQDPGLGLRLIYFSYDVKMKEKGDIPEGYSVSREKKERFSLILESASTNQTSMYLCASSLVQTNEQFFGPGTRLTVL.

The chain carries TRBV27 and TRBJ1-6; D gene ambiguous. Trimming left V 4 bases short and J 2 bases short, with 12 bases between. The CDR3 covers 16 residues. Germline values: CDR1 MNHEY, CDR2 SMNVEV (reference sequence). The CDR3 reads CASSWAGVTYNSPLHF. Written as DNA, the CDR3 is TGTGCCAGCAGTTGGGCCGGGGTCACCTATAATTCACCCCTCCACTTT.

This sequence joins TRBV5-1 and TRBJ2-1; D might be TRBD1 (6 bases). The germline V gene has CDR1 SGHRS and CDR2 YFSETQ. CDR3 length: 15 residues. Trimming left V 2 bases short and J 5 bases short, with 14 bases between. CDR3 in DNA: TGCGCCAGCAGCTTAAGGGACACACTTCACAATGAGCAGTTCTTC. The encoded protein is CASSLRDTLHNEQFF.

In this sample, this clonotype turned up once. The CDR3: CSASRDRGSGDTQYF. In DNA form, the CDR3 reads TGCAGCGCAAGCAGGGACAGGGGTTCGGGGGATACGCAGTATTTT. The V call is TRBV29-1, the J call TRBJ2-3, with 10 nucleotides matching TRBD1. Trimming took 7 bases from V and 6 from J; bases not matched to a gene: 13. This CDR3 is built from 15 residues. Germline V gives CDR1 SQVTM, CDR2 ANQGSEA.